This T cell receptor beta chain was documented in a study of STAT5B mutations in CD4+ large granular lymphocyte leukemia. The sample holds one count of this clone. The assay was immunoSEQ multiplex PCR, and TCRdb's table has in-frame clones only and misses some. The sample has about 18,000 clones, less than 85% seen once. This receptor was obtained from a human donor in good health. What was sequenced was CD4+ T cells from blood buffy coats.

CDR3 in DNA: TGTGCCAGCAGTAAGGGAACAGGGATAGGCTACACCTTC. This gives the protein CASSKGTGIGYTF. V usage is TRBV25-1 and J usage is TRBJ1-2; TRBD1 is a possible D gene (6 bases). CDR3 length equals 13 residues. Trimming stripped 5 bases from V and 8 bases from J, with 15 bases between. Germline V gene sequence: CDR1 MGHDK, CDR2 SYGVNS.